These 5 T cell receptor beta chains share one sample of origin, sequenced in a study of blood T cells in healthy people across ages. A second PCR of 7 to 11 cycles used a sample-barcoded 5' primer and a J-beta primer mix. Via MiXCR, TCRdb re-called the 5' RACE reads, giving one row per CDR3 protein. The table records approximately 880,000 distinct CDR3 sequences, around 48% of them present only once. Sequencing was carried out using blood. The receptors stem from a man aged 25-45 years in good health.

V usage is TRBV6-1 and J usage is TRBJ1-5; D remains ambiguous. CDR1 is MNHNS and CDR2 is SASEGT in the germline V gene. The CDR3 extends over 16 amino acids. Trimming took 4 bases from V and 2 from J, leaving 15 bases between them. The CDR3 is CASSGQVGMGNQPQHF. CDR3 sequence (DNA): TGTGCCAGCAGTGGTCAAGTAGGTATGGGCAATCAGCCCCAGCATTTT.

The chain joins TRBV27 to TRBJ1-6; the D gene is possibly TRBD1 (5 bases). This CDR3 is 19 amino acids long. With 7 bases removed from V and 0 bases from J, the gap between germline ends came to 22 bases. CDR1 and CDR2 from the germline V gene are MNHEY and SMNVEV (reference sequence). CDR3: CASMRAGPSGFSYNSPLHF. Written as DNA, the CDR3 is TGTGCCAGCATGCGTGCGGGACCGTCTGGGTTCTCCTATAATTCACCCCTCCACTTT.

The gene calls are TRBV15 and TRBJ1-2; D not resolved. Trimming took off 0 bases at V and 0 bases at J, with 8 bases between the two ends. Germline-derived CDR1 and CDR2 are LNHNV and YYDKDF (reference sequence). The CDR3 spans 15 residues. CDR3 residues: CATSRDKIANYGYTF. The CDR3 DNA follows: TGTGCCACCAGCAGAGATAAGATAGCTAACTATGGCTACACCTTC.

This clonotype was detected a few times. The chain combines TRBV7-2 with TRBJ2-1; 11 bases are a match to TRBD2. The junction had 6 bases not matched to a gene; V was cut back by 8 bases and J by 6 bases. The germline gives CDR1 SGHTA, CDR2 FQGNSA. The CDR3 loop spans 14 amino acids. CDR3 sequence: CASGSLAGGNEQFF. The CDR3, as DNA: TGTGCCAGCGGGTCGCTAGCGGGGGGCAATGAGCAGTTCTTC. Filled out from reference TRBV7-2 and TRBJ2-1, the complete variable domain reads GAGVSQSPSNKVTEKGKDVELRCDPISGHTALYWYRQSLGQGLEFLIYFQGNSAPDKSGLPSDRFSAERTGGSVSTLTIQRTQQEDSAVYLCASGSLAGGNEQFFGPGTRLTVL.

This chain uses TRBV7-2 with TRBJ1-4, with TRBD1 as a possible D gene (5 bases). The CDR3 has 16 amino acids. The ends were cut back, 3 bases at V and 2 bases at J, with 13 bases in the middle. Germline V lookup: CDR1 SGHTA, CDR2 FQGNSA. The CDR3 coding sequence is TGTGCCAGCAGCTTCCAGGGCCTCACGACTAATGAAAAACTGTTTTTT. Residues: CASSFQGLTTNEKLFF.